This T cell receptor (beta chain) was retrieved from a study of PD-1 blockade in mismatch repair-deficient tumors. Study-wide context: Enrolled about 2012-2016, patients had progressing, pretreated mismatch repair-deficient cancers of approximately 13 types. Points from the study as a whole: After pembrolizumab, tumor-resident clones rose rapidly, then generally contracted before radiologic responses.

Sequenced by immunoSEQ multiplex PCR; TCRdb stores in-frame clones only, minus some. The data show about 24,000 clones, about 83% seen once. Concerning this clone: The antigen remains undetermined.

TCR sequencing covered a few patients who responded to pembrolizumab. CDR3 length: 15 residues. V lost 5 bases, J lost 1 base, and 14 bases lay in between. Germline loops: CDR1 SEHNR, CDR2 FQNEAQ (reference sequence). The receptor comes from an adult with mismatch repair-deficient cancer. Sample: peripheral blood, taken 12 weeks after starting pembrolizumab. The V and J genes are TRBV7-9 and TRBJ1-2; D is uncertain. DNA of the CDR3: TGTGCCAGCAGCACCATCAGGTCCCTTAACTATGGCTACACCTTC. It is translated as CASSTIRSLNYGYTF.